These T cell receptor beta chains were read from a single sample in a study of shared clonotypes between healthy human individuals. Generated by immunoSEQ multiplex PCR, the TCRdb table keeps only in-frame clones and is missing some. Of 650,000 to 700,000 clones listed, about 90% are singletons. The sequencing input was memory CD8+ T cells from PBMCs. Receptors originate from a young man in good health. Some clones in this sample may be carry-over from other donors' samples. The CDR3 runs from the conserved cysteine through the conserved F or W. The order of the fields is clone size, D gene, J gene, V gene, CDR3 DNA, CDR3 protein. The D gene is left open where the match is weak. Clone size is given for some rows only: seen once, a few or many times, or a class if the clone is expanded.

clone_size: .; d_call: .; j_call: TRBJ2-1; v_call: TRBV4-1; cdr3_nt: TGCGCCAGCAGCCAAGAAGGGGAAGTTGCGTTTGAGCAGTTCTTC; cdr3_aa: CASSQEGEVAFEQFF
clone_size: .; d_call: .; j_call: TRBJ2-1; v_call: TRBV6-6; cdr3_nt: TGTGCCAGCAGCCCCCAAGACTCTCGGGTATCTGAGCAGTTCTTC; cdr3_aa: CASSPQDSRVSEQFF
clone_size: .; d_call: TRBD2; j_call: TRBJ2-7; v_call: TRBV5-5; cdr3_nt: TGTGCCAGCAGCTGGACTAGCGGGACCTACGAGCAGTACTTC; cdr3_aa: CASSWTSGTYEQYF
clone_size: .; d_call: .; j_call: TRBJ1-2; v_call: TRBV30; cdr3_nt: TGTGCCTGGGGACCTGAGGTGGGTCACTATGGCTACACCTTC; cdr3_aa: CAWGPEVGHYGYTF
clone_size: .; d_call: TRBD2; j_call: TRBJ2-3; v_call: TRBV19; cdr3_nt: TGTGCCAGTACCCCGGGACTAGCGAGAACAGATACGCAGTATTTT; cdr3_aa: CASTPGLARTDTQYF
clone_size: .; d_call: .; j_call: TRBJ2-7; v_call: TRBV27; cdr3_nt: TGTGCCAGCAGTTTAGCCGGCCCCCTCGAGCAGTACTTC; cdr3_aa: CASSLAGPLEQYF
clone_size: .; d_call: TRBD2; j_call: TRBJ2-1; v_call: TRBV11-2; cdr3_nt: TGTGCCAGCAGCTTAGGGGGGTGGGGACTAGCTTATGAGCAGTTCTTC; cdr3_aa: CASSLGGWGLAYEQFF
clone_size: .; d_call: .; j_call: TRBJ2-3; v_call: TRBV7-9; cdr3_nt: TGTGCCAGCAGCGACCGGGACTGGAACACAGATACGCAGTATTTT; cdr3_aa: CASSDRDWNTDTQYF
clone_size: .; d_call: .; j_call: TRBJ2-7; v_call: TRBV29-1; cdr3_nt: TGCAGCGTCCTCCCGGGACGATCCTACGAGCAGTACTTC; cdr3_aa: CSVLPGRSYEQYF
clone_size: .; d_call: TRBD1; j_call: TRBJ1-5; v_call: TRBV7-9; cdr3_nt: TGTGCCAGCAGCTTAGCGACAGGGAATCAGCCCCAGCATTTT; cdr3_aa: CASSLATGNQPQHF
clone_size: .; d_call: .; j_call: TRBJ1-2; v_call: TRBV29-1; cdr3_nt: TGCAGCGTTGAAGTATTGGCAGAAGACTATGGCTACACCTTC; cdr3_aa: CSVEVLAEDYGYTF
clone_size: .; d_call: TRBD2; j_call: TRBJ2-1; v_call: TRBV7-9; cdr3_nt: TGTGCCAGCAGCAAAGGGGTTTTGATGGCGGGAGGGCCTATCGATGAGCAGTTCTTC; cdr3_aa: CASSKGVLMAGGPIDEQFF
clone_size: .; d_call: TRBD2; j_call: TRBJ2-1; v_call: TRBV11-1; cdr3_nt: TGTGCCAGCAGCGGGGGACTAGATTCCTACAATGAGCAGTTCTTC; cdr3_aa: CASSGGLDSYNEQFF
clone_size: .; d_call: .; j_call: TRBJ2-7; v_call: TRBV19; cdr3_nt: TGTGCCAGTAGTAAAGTCGGGCAGGGAAACTACGAGCAGTACTTC; cdr3_aa: CASSKVGQGNYEQYF
clone_size: .; d_call: .; j_call: TRBJ2-7; v_call: TRBV9; cdr3_nt: TGTGCCAGCAGCGAGGGAGGTGGTTACGAGCAGTACTTC; cdr3_aa: CASSEGGGYEQYF
clone_size: .; d_call: TRBD2; j_call: TRBJ2-7; v_call: TRBV27; cdr3_nt: TGTGCCAGCAGCCCCCCGGGACTAGCAGTCTACGAGCAGTACTTC; cdr3_aa: CASSPPGLAVYEQYF
clone_size: .; d_call: .; j_call: TRBJ2-2; v_call: TRBV7-8; cdr3_nt: TGTGCCAGCAGCATATCACAGGTGGAAGGGAACACCGGGGAGCTGTTTTTT; cdr3_aa: CASSISQVEGNTGELFF
clone_size: .; d_call: .; j_call: TRBJ1-1; v_call: TRBV7-3; cdr3_nt: TGTGCCAGCAGCTTGGGGGGAAGGACTGAAGCTTTCTTT; cdr3_aa: CASSLGGRTEAFF
clone_size: .; d_call: TRBD1; j_call: TRBJ1-2; v_call: TRBV27; cdr3_nt: TGTGCCAGCACCCCGACAGGGGCTAACTATGGCTACACCTTC; cdr3_aa: CASTPTGANYGYTF
clone_size: once; d_call: .; j_call: TRBJ1-5; v_call: TRBV6-1; cdr3_nt: TGTGCCAGCAGTGATTTTGACTATAGCAATCAGCCCCAGCATTTT; cdr3_aa: CASSDFDYSNQPQHF
clone_size: .; d_call: .; j_call: TRBJ1-1; v_call: TRBV5-5; cdr3_nt: TGTGCCAGCAGCTTACGTATGAACACTGAAGCTTTCTTT; cdr3_aa: CASSLRMNTEAFF
clone_size: .; d_call: .; j_call: TRBJ2-1; v_call: TRBV19; cdr3_nt: TGTGCCAGTACAGTAGGTCCAGGGTCCTACAATGAGCAGTTCTTC; cdr3_aa: CASTVGPGSYNEQFF
clone_size: once; d_call: .; j_call: TRBJ1-2; v_call: TRBV6-1; cdr3_nt: TGTGCCAGCAGTGAAGCGCATGGCCCTAACTATGGCTACACCTTC; cdr3_aa: CASSEAHGPNYGYTF
clone_size: .; d_call: .; j_call: TRBJ1-4; v_call: TRBV6-6; cdr3_nt: TGTGCCAGCATCAACTTCCGGGAAGCAAGTGAAAAACTGTTTTTT; cdr3_aa: CASINFREASEKLFF
clone_size: .; d_call: .; j_call: TRBJ1-4; v_call: TRBV7-9; cdr3_nt: TGTGCCAGCAGCACCCATCCGGAACTGTTTTTT; cdr3_aa: CASSTHPELFF
clone_size: .; d_call: .; j_call: TRBJ1-1; v_call: TRBV4-2; cdr3_nt: TGTGCCAGCAGCCAAGAGGGCCGCGAAGCTTTCTTT; cdr3_aa: CASSQEGREAFF
clone_size: .; d_call: .; j_call: TRBJ2-6; v_call: TRBV19; cdr3_nt: TGTGCCAGTATGCGCGGCTCTGGGGCCAACGTCCTGACTTTC; cdr3_aa: CASMRGSGANVLTF
clone_size: once; d_call: .; j_call: TRBJ2-1; v_call: TRBV2; cdr3_nt: TGTGCCAGCAGTGAACGAGGGGATGGCAATGAGCAGTTCTTC; cdr3_aa: CASSERGDGNEQFF
clone_size: .; d_call: TRBD1; j_call: TRBJ2-2; v_call: TRBV5-4; cdr3_nt: TGTGCCAGCAGCAGAGGGACAGGGGTTAACACCGGGGAGCTGTTTTTT; cdr3_aa: CASSRGTGVNTGELFF
clone_size: few; d_call: TRBD1; j_call: TRBJ2-5; v_call: TRBV11-2; cdr3_nt: TGTGCCAGCAGCCCAAGGGACAGCCAGAAGACCCAGTACTTC; cdr3_aa: CASSPRDSQKTQYF
clone_size: .; d_call: .; j_call: TRBJ2-7; v_call: TRBV29-1; cdr3_nt: TGCAGCGCCGGGGACCGCCATTCCTACGAGCAGTACTTC; cdr3_aa: CSAGDRHSYEQYF
clone_size: .; d_call: .; j_call: TRBJ2-2; v_call: TRBV29-1; cdr3_nt: TGCAGCGTCGGACTGAACACCGGGGAGCTGTTTTTT; cdr3_aa: CSVGLNTGELFF
clone_size: .; d_call: TRBD2; j_call: TRBJ2-1; v_call: TRBV9; cdr3_nt: TGTGCCAGCAGCCCTAGGGGGCTAGCGGGAATTGACAATGAGCAGTTCTTC; cdr3_aa: CASSPRGLAGIDNEQFF
clone_size: few; d_call: .; j_call: TRBJ2-1; v_call: TRBV4-3; cdr3_nt: TGCGCCAGCAGCCCTGGTGACTGGGTGCAGTTCTTC; cdr3_aa: CASSPGDWVQFF
clone_size: .; d_call: .; j_call: TRBJ2-7; v_call: TRBV28; cdr3_nt: TGTGCCAGCAGCTCCAGTTACGAGCAGTACTTC; cdr3_aa: CASSSSYEQYF